The 15 T cell receptor beta chains presented below share a single source sample, sequenced in a study of blood T cells in healthy people across ages. A sample-barcoded 5' primer and a J-beta primer mix were used in a second PCR of roughly 6 to 11 cycles. TCRdb redid the calling of the 5' RACE reads with MiXCR, one entry per CDR3 protein. The data show more than 750,000 distinct CDR3 sequences, about 28% seen once. These data were also reused for a study on T cells of mothers and their children.

Input material: blood. These TCRs come from a woman in her thirties or forties in good health.

About this clonotype: A much larger clonotype is one base distant, so this may be a read error. The chain links TRBV12-3 or TRBV12-4 to TRBJ1-1; D gene ambiguous. This CDR3 has 14 residues. V was clipped by 4 bases and J by 1 base, with 10 bases between them. This chain's CDR3 is CASSSPNQNTEAFF. The DNA for the CDR3 is TGTGCCAGCAGTTCACCGAACCAGAACACTGAAGCTTTCTTT.

This clonotype appeared many times. The chain couples TRBV14 to TRBJ2-5, with D perhaps being TRBD1 or TRBD2 (5 bases each). Germline V CDR1 and CDR2: SGHDN, FVKESK. The germline V and J ends were trimmed by 6 bases and 11 bases, with 19 bases remaining between them. The CDR3 covers 13 residues. The CDR3 DNA reads TGTGCCAGCAGTCTGTACGGGGCAGGTGAGCAGTACTTC. Residues: CASSLYGAGEQYF.

The genes are TRBV5-6 and TRBJ2-7; a possible D gene is TRBD1 (5 bases). Germline CDR1 reads SGHDT; CDR2 reads YYEEEE. The CDR3 sequence is 14 residues long. V dropped 6 bases and J dropped 6 bases, with 19 bases sitting between them. CDR3 bases: TGTGCCAGCACTCTGGGAACAGGATTGCGCGAGCAGTACTTC. Translation gives CASTLGTGLREQYF.

This clonotype has a handful of counts. The genes are TRBV7-3 and TRBJ2-3; TRBD1 is a possible D gene (5 bases). Germline lookup yields CDR1 SGHTA and CDR2 FQGTGA. CDR3 length: 16 amino acids. Trimming removed 5 bases from V and 1 base from J, with 16 bases in between. The CDR3 loop reads CASSLLDSWGTDTQYF. The DNA of the CDR3 is TGTGCCAGCAGCCTCCTAGACAGTTGGGGCACAGATACGCAGTATTTT. Variable domain in full (rest from reference TRBV7-3 and TRBJ2-3): GAGVSQTPSNKVTEKGKYVELRCDPISGHTALYWYRQSLGQGPEFLIYFQGTGAADDSGLPNDRFFAVRPEGSVSTLKIQRTERGDSAVYLCASSLLDSWGTDTQYFGPGTRLTVL.

A few counts support this clonotype. The rearrangement uses TRBV7-2 and TRBJ1-5, with 9 bases identical to TRBD1. CDR3 size: 13 residues. The V and J ends lost 6 bases and 5 bases, in that order; junction bases with no gene match: 2. Germline V gene sequence: CDR1 SGHTA, CDR2 FQGNSA. In DNA, the CDR3 is TGTGCCAGCAGAAGGGACAGGGATCAGCCCCAGCATTTT. Protein sequence: CASRRDRDQPQHF.

The chain is built from TRBV7-9 and TRBJ2-2; the D gene is possibly TRBD1 (6 bases). The CDR3 totals 16 residues. V was pared by 10 bases and J by 1 base, with 19 bases between. Germline assignment: CDR1 SEHNR and CDR2 FQNEAQ (reference sequence). CDR3 loop: CATAPFRGENTGELFF. CDR3 bases: TGTGCCACCGCCCCCTTCAGGGGCGAGAACACCGGGGAGCTGTTTTTT.

This chain connects TRBV30 to TRBJ2-3; 9 bases fit TRBD2. V shed 0 bases, J shed 0 bases, and the junction held 7 bases outside the gene matches. The germline V gene has CDR1 GTSNPN and CDR2 SVGIG (reference sequence). CDR3 length equals 17 residues. CDR3 sequence: CAWSVLASGASTDTQYF. CDR3 sequence (DNA): TGTGCCTGGAGTGTATTGGCTAGCGGGGCTAGCACAGATACGCAGTATTTT. Full variable domain (remainder filled in from reference TRBV30 and TRBJ2-3): SQTIHQWPATLVQPVGSPLSLECTVEGTSNPNLYWYRQAAGRGLQLLFYSVGIGQISSEVPQNLSASRPQDRQFILSSKKLLLSDSGFYLCAWSVLASGASTDTQYFGPGTRLTVL.

This clonotype was counted only a few times. The V call is TRBV6-5, the J call TRBJ1-1; TRBD1 agrees at 7 bases. CDR3 length equals 16 residues. V trimming: 6 bases; J trimming: 0 bases; junction bases outside the gene matches: 10. Looked up from germline, CDR1 is MNHEY and CDR2 is SVGAGI. The CDR3: CASSPFPGQMNTEAFF. DNA of the CDR3: TGTGCCAGCAGCCCCTTTCCGGGACAGATGAACACTGAAGCTTTCTTT.

This chain connects TRBV2 to TRBJ2-1; D is ambiguous. This CDR3 region has 16 residues. Per the germline V gene, CDR1 is SNHLY and CDR2 is FYNNEI. V lost 1 base and J 3 bases, leaving 13 bases between the germline ends. CDR3 nucleotides: TGTGCCAGCAGTGAAGAAATGGCAGCATACTACAATGAGCAGTTCTTC. This translates into CASSEEMAAYYNEQFF.

This clonotype appeared a single time. The J gene is TRBJ1-1, the V gene TRBV3-1; D is unclear. V was trimmed by 4 bases and J by 1 base, leaving 13 bases between them. Germline V lookup: CDR1 LGHDT, CDR2 YNNKEL (reference sequence). The CDR3 loop spans 15 amino acids. The CDR3: CASSPHGATNTEAFF. CDR3 DNA sequence: TGTGCCAGCAGCCCCCATGGAGCCACGAACACTGAAGCTTTCTTT.

With regard to this clonotype: One junction end disagrees with the germline gene, perhaps due to a read error. CDR3 DNA: TGCGCCAGCAGCTTCCAGACAGAGTTAAATTCACTCCTCCACTTT. Amino acids: CASSFQTELNSLLHF. The V call is TRBV4-3, the J call TRBJ1-6, with a possible D match to TRBD1 (5 bases). CDR1 LGHNA and CDR2 YSLEER come from the germline V gene. The CDR3 has 15 amino acids.

The rearrangement uses TRBV7-8 and TRBJ2-5; D may match TRBD1 or TRBD2 (6 bases each). CDR1 is SGHVS, CDR2 FQNEAQ, per germline. V gave up 10 bases and J gave up 5 bases, with 17 bases separating them. The CDR3 spans 13 residues. CDR3 residues: CATSGGRLETQYF. The CDR3 DNA is TGTGCCACCTCTGGGGGGCGCTTGGAGACCCAGTACTTC.

This chain uses TRBV7-2 with TRBJ2-1, with D perhaps matching TRBD1 (6 bases). The CDR3 length is 16 residues. From germline, CDR1 is SGHTA and CDR2 FQGNSA. Trimming took off 5 bases at V and 5 bases at J, with 19 bases between the two ends. The CDR3, as DNA: TGTGCCAGCAGCCCCAGGAGGCAGGGGAGTAACAATGAGCAGTTCTTC. This translates into CASSPRRQGSNNEQFF.

The table lists this clonotype with many counts. The genes are TRBV6-6 and TRBJ2-4; D gene ambiguous. The germline CDR1 and CDR2 sequences are MNHNY and SVGAGI (reference sequence). The length of the CDR3 is 14 residues. Trimming shortened V by 2 bases and J by 0 bases, and 5 bases separated the two germline ends. The CDR3 region has the DNA TGTGCCAGCAGTTACGACCTAGCCAAAAACATTCAGTACTTC. The encoded protein is CASSYDLAKNIQYF.

Ten or more counts support this clonotype. The rearrangement links TRBV5-1 to TRBJ2-5, with 12 bases identical to TRBD1. The germline V gene encodes CDR1 SGHRS and CDR2 YFSETQ. J was trimmed by 5 bases and V by 7 bases; bases with no gene match: 15. The CDR3 is made up of 17 amino acids. CDR3 protein: CASFPSGTGGYVETQYF. The CDR3 DNA follows: TGCGCCAGCTTTCCCTCCGGGACAGGGGGCTATGTGGAGACCCAGTACTTC.